This T cell receptor (beta chain) was sequenced for a study of blood T cells in healthy people across ages. The study's findings and limits: Naive CD4+ cells and diversity were both higher in long-lived donors than in aged donors.

V lost 1 base and J lost 6, with 2 bases in between. Germline V gene sequence: CDR1 LGHDT, CDR2 YNNKEL (reference sequence). This CDR3 is 11 amino acids long. Primers used in a second PCR of about 6 to 11 cycles were a sample-barcoded 5' primer and a J-beta primer mix. TCRdb called the 5' RACE reads again in MiXCR, with one record for every CDR3 protein. The data contain about 800,000 distinct CDR3 sequences, 20% to 25% of them singletons. This clonotype was found a few times. Its target is unknown. This sample was shared with a second study, whose subject was T cells of mothers and their children.

The source is a boy aged 5-17 years in good health. Sequenced input: blood. This chain joins TRBV3-1 and TRBJ2-3, with D uncertain. For the CDR3, the DNA is TGTGCCAGCAGCCAAGTTGATACGCAGTATTTT. It encodes CASSQVDTQYF.